The present TCR beta chain was sequenced within a study of control samples from healthy donors and cancer patients. CDR3 length: 16 residues. Trimming cost V 0 bases and J 0 bases, with 10 bases left between them. Germline CDR1 and CDR2: SGHRS and YFSETQ. Data came from immunoSEQ multiplex PCR; TCRdb stores just in-frame clones and leaves some out. The sample lists tens of thousands of clones; roughly nine tenths were seen once. The chain couples TRBV5-1 to TRBJ1-3; no clear D. The sequenced sample consisted of blood. The source is a woman aged 60-70 years in good health. The CDR3 here is CASSLGDRVSGNTIYF. The CDR3 DNA follows: TGCGCCAGCAGCTTGGGAGACCGAGTCTCTGGAAACACCATATATTTT. Together with reference TRBV5-1 and TRBJ1-3, the CDR3 gives the full variable domain: KAGVTQTPRYLIKTRGQQVTLSCSPISGHRSVSWYQQTPGQGLQFLFEYFSETQRNKGNFPGRFSGRQFSNSRSEMNVSTLELGDSALYLCASSLGDRVSGNTIYFGEGSWLTVV.